Below, 24 T cell receptor beta chains from the same sample are listed, as sequenced in a study of T cell responses to AZD1222 COVID-19 vaccine. Data came from immunoSEQ multiplex PCR; TCRdb stores just in-frame clones and leaves some out. This repertoire shows about 150,000 clones, 87% found once; its top ten account for less than 1.3%. The sample here was peripheral blood, taken 28 days after the second AZD1222 dose. The receptors derive from an adult who received the AZD1222 COVID-19 vaccine.

The chain employs TRBV3-1 (or the pseudogene TRBV3-2) and TRBJ2-7, with a weak D call TRBD1 (5 bases). Germline V CDR1 and CDR2: LGHDT, YNNKEL (reference sequence). Trimming took off 1 base at V and 3 bases at J, with 13 bases between the two ends. This CDR3 spans 15 amino acids. The CDR3 loop reads CASSQATGQIYEQYF. In DNA, the CDR3 is TGTGCCAGCAGCCAAGCAACAGGACAAATCTACGAGCAGTACTTC.

In this sample, this clone turned up once. V usage is TRBV19 and J usage is TRBJ2-1; D is uncertain. This CDR3 is 12 amino acids long. The V gene lost 5 bases and the J gene lost 6 bases, with 8 bases spanning the gap. The germline gives CDR1 LNHDA, CDR2 SQIVND (reference sequence). In DNA form, the CDR3 reads TGTGCCAGTAGTGCGGCGGCCAATGAGCAGTTCTTC. Amino acids: CASSAAANEQFF.

The chain joins TRBV10-2 to TRBJ1-2; D not resolved. Looked up from germline, CDR1 is WSHSY and CDR2 is SAAADI. The CDR3 runs 15 residues. Trimming took off 6 bases at V and 4 bases at J, with 18 bases between the two ends. The CDR3 sequence: CASRDRRDRGYGYTF. The CDR3, as DNA: TGCGCCAGCAGGGATAGGAGGGATCGTGGCTATGGCTACACCTTC.

The chain combines TRBV6-5 with TRBJ2-3, with TRBD1 identical over 8 bases. Germline assignment: CDR1 MNHEY and CDR2 SVGAGI. This CDR3 is built from 14 residues. J lost 6 bases, V lost 6 bases, and 8 bases had no gene match. CDR3 coding DNA: TGTGCCAGCAGAGTTGGACAGGGAACGGATACGCAGTATTTT. It is translated as CASRVGQGTDTQYF.

This rearrangement joins TRBV6-5 to TRBJ1-6; TRBD1 might be the D (5 bases). From germline, CDR1 is MNHEY and CDR2 SVGAGI. The length of the CDR3 is 13 residues. V gave up 8 bases and J gave up 3 bases, with 8 bases separating them. The chain's CDR3 is CASDRFYNSPLHF. The CDR3 DNA follows: TGTGCCAGCGACAGATTCTATAATTCACCCCTCCACTTT.

The chain couples TRBV6-5 to TRBJ1-4; no definite D call. The V end was cut by 0 bases, the J end by 8 bases, with 7 bases between. Germline V gene sequence: CDR1 MNHEY, CDR2 SVGAGI. The CDR3 consists of 13 residues. The CDR3 sequence is CASSYSNSEKLFF. The CDR3 DNA sequence: TGTGCCAGCAGTTACTCGAACAGCGAAAAACTGTTTTTT.

This clone was counted once. DNA of the CDR3: TGTGCCAGTAGTAACCCCCCGGGGGGCGTGAGAACTGAAGCTTTCTTT. Its translation: CASSNPPGGVRTEAFF. The chain joins TRBV19 to TRBJ1-1; D might be TRBD1 (6 bases). This CDR3 has 16 residues. V lost 4 bases to trimming and J lost 5 bases, with 20 bases between them. Per the germline V gene, CDR1 is LNHDA and CDR2 is SQIVND (reference sequence).

In its sample, this clone was seen once. The chain uses TRBV6-2 or TRBV6-3 and TRBJ2-2; 12 nucleotides match TRBD2. The junction had 4 bases not matched to a gene; V was cut back by 2 bases and J by 3 bases. The germline V gene has CDR1 MNHEY and CDR2 SVGEGT. The CDR3 is 17 amino acids. In DNA, the CDR3 is TGTGCCAGCAGTTACCCTAGCGGGGGGGCCGACACCGGGGAGCTGTTTTTT. Protein product: CASSYPSGGADTGELFF.

J is TRBJ1-2 and V is TRBV5-5; 9 bases agree with TRBD1. The length of the CDR3 is 15 residues. Germline values: CDR1 SGHKS, CDR2 YYEKEE (reference sequence). V trimming: 0 bases; J trimming: 8 bases; junction bases outside the gene matches: 8. The CDR3 spells CASSLAGQGNFGYTF. In nucleotides, the CDR3 is TGTGCCAGCAGCTTGGCAGGACAGGGGAACTTCGGCTACACCTTC. The full variable domain, with the rest looked up from reference TRBV5-5 and TRBJ1-2, is DAGVTQSPTHLIKTRGQQVTLRCSPISGHKSVSWYQQVLGQGPQFIFQYYEKEERGRGNFPDRFSARQFPNYSSELNVNALLLGDSALYLCASSLAGQGNFGYTFGSGTRLTVV.

V is TRBV11-2 and J is TRBJ1-1; D unclear. Germline assignment: CDR1 SGHAT and CDR2 FQNNGV. Trimming removed 6 bases from V and 0 bases from J, with 8 bases in between. The CDR3 loop spans 13 amino acids. The CDR3 DNA follows: TGTGCCAGCAGTCAAGACGTGAACACTGAAGCTTTCTTT. Protein sequence: CASSQDVNTEAFF.

The rearrangement links TRBV4-1 to TRBJ1-2; D might be TRBD1 (5 bases). The CDR3 extends over 14 amino acids. CDR1 MGHRA and CDR2 YSYEKL come from the germline V gene. The V end lost 5 bases, the J end lost 7 bases, and 17 bases lay between the germline ends. CDR3 sequence (DNA): TGCGCCAGCAGCTCCCCGGGACTCAAAGGTGGCTACACCTTC. This translates into CASSSPGLKGGYTF.

The rearrangement links TRBV10-3 to TRBJ1-2; 8 bases map to TRBD1. After removal of 3 bases from V and 6 bases from J, the junction contained 6 bases not matched to a gene. This CDR3 region has 14 residues. In germline, CDR1 is ENHRY, CDR2 SYGVKD. In DNA form, the CDR3 reads TGTGCCATCAGTGAACGGCAGGGGGCCCATGGCTACACCTTC. The encoded protein is CAISERQGAHGYTF.

The rearrangement joins TRBV7-8 to TRBJ1-5; 7 bases align to TRBD1. The ends lost 1 base at V and 2 bases at J; junction bases unmatched: 8. CDR1 is SGHVS and CDR2 is FQNEAQ in the germline V gene. CDR3 size: 17 residues. For the CDR3, the DNA is TGTGCCAGCAGCTTAGGGAGACAGGGCTGGGGCAATCAGCCCCAGCATTTT. It yields the protein CASSLGRQGWGNQPQHF.

The rearrangement joins TRBV7-9 to TRBJ2-2, with D possibly being TRBD2 (5 bases). Germline assignment: CDR1 SEHNR and CDR2 FQNEAQ (reference sequence). The V and J ends lost 1 base and 10 bases respectively, with 16 bases between them. The length of the CDR3 is 15 residues. The DNA for the CDR3 is TGTGCCAGCAGCTTAGGACGTAACAACGGGGAGGAGCTGTTTTTT. Amino acids: CASSLGRNNGEELFF.

To note about this clone: The identical CDR3 is also encoded by other nucleotide sequences in the sample. The chain employs TRBV5-1 and TRBJ1-1, with D hard to call. CDR1 and CDR2 from the germline V gene are SGHRS and YFSETQ. CDR3 length: 14 amino acids. V was trimmed by 1 base and J by 0 bases, leaving 7 bases between them. The CDR3 region has the DNA TGCGCCAGCAGCTTGTCAGGCATGAACACTGAAGCTTTCTTT. Its protein product is CASSLSGMNTEAFF. The full variable domain, with the rest looked up from reference TRBV5-1 and TRBJ1-1, is KAGVTQTPRYLIKTRGQQVTLSCSPISGHRSVSWYQQTPGQGLQFLFEYFSETQRNKGNFPGRFSGRQFSNSRSEMNVSTLELGDSALYLCASSLSGMNTEAFFGQGTRLTVV.

The gene calls are TRBV9 and TRBJ2-2; D may be TRBD1 (6 bases). Germline CDR1 reads SGDLS; CDR2 reads YYNGEE. CDR3 length: 14 residues. Trimming took 3 bases from V and 1 from J, leaving 7 bases between them. The CDR3 is CASSGTVNTGELFF. DNA of the CDR3: TGTGCCAGCAGCGGGACAGTGAACACCGGGGAGCTGTTTTTT.

Only one count was recorded for this clone. V is TRBV6-5 and J is TRBJ1-2; D gene ambiguous. The V gene lost 7 bases and the J gene lost 8 bases, with 23 bases spanning the gap. The CDR3 has 15 amino acids. The germline V gene encodes CDR1 MNHEY and CDR2 SVGAGI. The CDR3 DNA sequence: TGTGCCAGCACCGGTATGGATTGGAAGGGCGGCGGCTACACCTTC. It encodes CASTGMDWKGGGYTF.

This rearrangement joins TRBV10-3 to TRBJ2-3; no definite D call. Germline lookup yields CDR1 ENHRY and CDR2 SYGVKD. V was cut by 10 bases and J by 6 bases, with 14 bases left in between. There are 12 residues in the CDR3. This CDR3 reads CATAPNGDTQYF. The CDR3, as DNA: TGTGCCACCGCCCCAAATGGGGATACGCAGTATTTT.

The V gene is TRBV6-2 or TRBV6-3, the J gene TRBJ2-6; D is possibly TRBD1 (6 bases). Trimming cost V 6 bases and J 0 bases, with 18 bases left between them. This CDR3 is 18 amino acids long. The germline gives CDR1 MNHEY, CDR2 SVGEGT. The CDR3 nucleotides are TGTGCCAGCAGCGCGGACAGAAGTGTATACTCTGGGGCCAACGTCCTGACTTTC. Translation: CASSADRSVYSGANVLTF.

The rearrangement links TRBV2 to TRBJ2-1, with TRBD1 matching 9 bases. The V segment lost 5 bases and the J segment 4 bases; nucleotides outside the gene matches: 3. The CDR3 covers 14 residues. Looked up from germline, CDR1 is SNHLY and CDR2 is FYNNEI. The CDR3 sequence: CASSKDRGYNEQFF. The DNA of the CDR3 is TGTGCCAGCAGTAAGGACAGGGGATACAATGAGCAGTTCTTC.

The chain carries TRBV19 and TRBJ1-1; D remains ambiguous. The CDR3 sequence is 12 residues long. Trimming removed 8 bases at V and 1 base at J, with 8 bases between. CDR1 is LNHDA and CDR2 is SQIVND in the germline V gene (reference sequence). CDR3 DNA: TGTGCCAGTCGACGAGGGAACACTGAAGCTTTCTTT. Its translation is CASRRGNTEAFF.

This chain uses TRBV7-8 with TRBJ2-7; D might be TRBD2 (6 bases). The CDR3 runs 13 residues. Per germline, CDR1 SGHVS and CDR2 FQNEAQ. With 5 bases removed from V and 4 bases from J, the gap between germline ends came to 12 bases. The CDR3 spells CASSPGLGYEQYF. The CDR3 coding sequence is TGTGCCAGCAGCCCGGGACTGGGGTACGAGCAGTACTTC.

The chain couples TRBV5-1 to TRBJ1-3, with D perhaps TRBD1 (5 bases). The CDR3 sequence is 14 residues long. V was pared by 4 bases and J by 0 bases, with 8 bases between. Looked up from germline, CDR1 is SGHRS and CDR2 is YFSETQ. The CDR3 DNA is TGCGCCAGCAGCCCGGACAACTCTGGAAACACCATATATTTT. Residues: CASSPDNSGNTIYF. Combining the CDR3 with reference TRBV5-1 and TRBJ1-3 gives the whole variable domain KAGVTQTPRYLIKTRGQQVTLSCSPISGHRSVSWYQQTPGQGLQFLFEYFSETQRNKGNFPGRFSGRQFSNSRSEMNVSTLELGDSALYLCASSPDNSGNTIYFGEGSWLTVV.

The V call is TRBV5-5, the J call TRBJ1-1; unclear D gene. This CDR3 is built from 15 residues. CDR1 is SGHKS and CDR2 is YYEKEE in the germline V gene (reference sequence). V was shortened by 1 base and J by 5 bases, with 15 bases between the two germline ends. CDR3 bases: TGTGCCAGCAGCTTGACGATCGAGGGCCGGACTGAAGCTTTCTTT. Its translation is CASSLTIEGRTEAFF.